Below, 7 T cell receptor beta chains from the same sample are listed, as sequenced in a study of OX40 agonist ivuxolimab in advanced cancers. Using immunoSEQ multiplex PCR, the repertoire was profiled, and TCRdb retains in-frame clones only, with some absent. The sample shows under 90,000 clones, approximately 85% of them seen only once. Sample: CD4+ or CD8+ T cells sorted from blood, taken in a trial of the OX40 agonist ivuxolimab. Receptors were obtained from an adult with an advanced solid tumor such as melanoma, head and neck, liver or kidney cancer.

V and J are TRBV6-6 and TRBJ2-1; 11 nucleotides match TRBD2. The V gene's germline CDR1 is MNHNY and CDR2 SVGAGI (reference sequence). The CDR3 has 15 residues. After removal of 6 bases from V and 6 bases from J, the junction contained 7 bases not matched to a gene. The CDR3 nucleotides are TGTGCCAGCAGAAAAACTAGCGGGAGTGGCAATGAGCAGTTCTTC. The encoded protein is CASRKTSGSGNEQFF.

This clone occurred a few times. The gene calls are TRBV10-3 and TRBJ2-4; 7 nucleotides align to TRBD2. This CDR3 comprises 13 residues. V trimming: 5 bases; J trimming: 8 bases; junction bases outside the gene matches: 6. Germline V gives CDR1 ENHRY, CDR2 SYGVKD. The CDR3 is CAISRLASDIQYF. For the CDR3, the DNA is TGTGCCATCAGTCGACTAGCCTCAGACATTCAGTACTTC.

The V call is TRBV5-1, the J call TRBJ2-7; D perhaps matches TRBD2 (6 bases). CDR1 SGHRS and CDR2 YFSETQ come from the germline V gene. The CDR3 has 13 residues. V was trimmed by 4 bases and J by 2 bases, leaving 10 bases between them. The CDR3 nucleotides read TGCGCCAGCAGCAACGGGGAGGCCTACGAGCAGTACTTC. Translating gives CASSNGEAYEQYF.

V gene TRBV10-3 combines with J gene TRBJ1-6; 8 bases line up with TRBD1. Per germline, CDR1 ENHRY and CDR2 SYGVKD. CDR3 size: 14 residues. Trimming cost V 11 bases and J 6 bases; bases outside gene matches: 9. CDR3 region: CAVQGAGGNSPLHF. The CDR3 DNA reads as TGTGCCGTCCAGGGGGCTGGCGGTAATTCACCCCTCCACTTT.

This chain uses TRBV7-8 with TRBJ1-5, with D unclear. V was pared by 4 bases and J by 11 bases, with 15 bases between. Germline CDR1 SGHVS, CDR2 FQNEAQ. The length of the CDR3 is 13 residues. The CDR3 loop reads CASSYGPAKSQHF. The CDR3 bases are TGTGCCAGCAGCTACGGCCCAGCGAAGTCCCAGCATTTT.

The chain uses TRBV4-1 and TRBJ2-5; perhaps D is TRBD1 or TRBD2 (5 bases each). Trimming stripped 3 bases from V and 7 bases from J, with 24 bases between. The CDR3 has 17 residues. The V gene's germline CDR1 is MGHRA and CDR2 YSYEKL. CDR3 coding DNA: TGCGCCAGCAGCCATTTGGGCAGGGAGACGCCCGGTGGGACCCAGTACTTC. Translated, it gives CASSHLGRETPGGTQYF.

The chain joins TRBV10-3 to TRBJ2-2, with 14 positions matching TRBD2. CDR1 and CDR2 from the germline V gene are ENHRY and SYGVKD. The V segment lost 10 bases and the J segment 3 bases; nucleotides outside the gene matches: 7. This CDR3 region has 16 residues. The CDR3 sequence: CATRTSGRRDTGELFF. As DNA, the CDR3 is TGTGCCACCCGGACTAGCGGGAGGAGAGACACCGGGGAGCTGTTTTTT.